This is a list of T cell receptor beta chains from one sample in a study of T cell changes during pregnancy in multiple sclerosis. Here immunoSEQ multiplex PCR was the method, and the copy in TCRdb shows in-frame clones only, minus some. The table records fewer than 110,000 clones, about 90% of them present only once. This material consisted of peripheral blood, taken after pregnancy. These receptors all come from a female donor with multiple sclerosis, enrolled in a pregnancy study. The CDR3 runs from the conserved cysteine through the conserved F or W. The order of the fields is CDR3 protein, CDR3 DNA, V gene, J gene, clone size, D gene. A D gene is named only where the DNA matches it firmly. Size tells how often a clone was seen (once, few, many) or the class of an expanded clone, and some rows leave it out.

CDR3: CASSFWDKAPSRSNYGYTF
DNA: TGTGCCAGCAGCTTCTGGGACAAGGCCCCATCCCGATCTAACTATGGCTACACCTTC
V: TRBV11-2
J: TRBJ1-2
size: once
D: -

CDR3: CASSLQGATYEQYF
DNA: TGCGCCAGCAGCTTACAGGGGGCGACCTACGAGCAGTACTTC
V: TRBV5-1
J: TRBJ2-7
size: -
D: TRBD1

CDR3: CASSPDGGRSGELFF
DNA: TGTGCCAGCAGCCCCGACGGAGGGAGGTCCGGGGAGCTGTTTTTT
V: TRBV6-5
J: TRBJ2-2
size: -
D: -

CDR3: CASSPQGQGIEKLFF
DNA: TGTGCCAGCTCACCACAAGGACAGGGGATTGAAAAACTGTTTTTT
V: TRBV18
J: TRBJ1-4
size: -
D: TRBD1

CDR3: CASSYDRASTDTQYF
DNA: TGTGCCAGCAGTTACGACAGGGCGAGCACAGATACGCAGTATTTT
V: TRBV6-5
J: TRBJ2-3
size: -
D: TRBD1

CDR3: CAWMLGGSGNTIYF
DNA: TGTGCCTGGATGTTAGGGGGTTCTGGAAACACCATATATTTT
V: TRBV30
J: TRBJ1-3
size: -
D: -

CDR3: CASGGREQFF
DNA: TGCGCCAGCGGCGGCCGTGAGCAGTTCTTC
V: TRBV10-1
J: TRBJ2-1
size: -
D: -

CDR3: CASSLSQHYGYTF
DNA: TGTGCCAGCAGTTTATCACAACACTATGGCTACACCTTC
V: TRBV28
J: TRBJ1-2
size: -
D: -

CDR3: CASRGDRGLGNQPQHF
DNA: TGTGCCAGCAGAGGTGACAGGGGGCTTGGCAATCAGCCCCAGCATTTT
V: TRBV27
J: TRBJ1-5
size: -
D: TRBD1

CDR3: CASSSRGGSHEQFF
DNA: TGTGCCAGCAGTTCCCGGGGAGGGAGCCATGAGCAGTTCTTC
V: TRBV27
J: TRBJ2-1
size: -
D: TRBD2

CDR3: CASSPGHPNQPQHF
DNA: TGCGCCAGCAGCCCGGGACATCCCAATCAGCCCCAGCATTTT
V: TRBV5-1
J: TRBJ1-5
size: -
D: -

CDR3: CASKGQGAQNTEAFF
DNA: TGCGCCAGCAAGGGACAGGGGGCGCAGAACACTGAAGCTTTCTTT
V: TRBV5-1
J: TRBJ1-1
size: -
D: TRBD1

CDR3: CATISRTGSPLHF
DNA: TGCGCCACCATCTCCCGGACAGGCTCACCCCTCCACTTT
V: TRBV10-1
J: TRBJ1-6
size: -
D: TRBD1

CDR3: CASSVGTATYEQYF
DNA: TGTGCCAGCAGCGTAGGTACAGCTACCTACGAGCAGTACTTC
V: TRBV9
J: TRBJ2-7
size: -
D: -